This TCR beta chain is from a study of blood T cell repertoires in COVID-19. Study details: Sample material is recorded as cDNA or gDNA derived from T cells, B-cell-depleted T cells, or PBMCs.

Seattle's cohort entered during active infection and was followed longitudinally. Libraries were prepared by immunoSEQ multiplex PCR; TCRdb keeps only in-frame clonotypes and omits some of them. This table holds around 76,000 clones, less than 90% found once. The material sequenced was peripheral blood. This clonotype was sampled from a man in his fifties or sixties with COVID-19, enrolled during active disease.

CDR3 sequence: CASSIGLADNYNEQFF. The CDR3 DNA is TGTGCCAGTAGTATAGGACTAGCGGATAACTACAATGAGCAGTTCTTC. The chain has TRBV19 and TRBJ2-1; 9 bases match TRBD2. The CDR3 sequence is 16 residues long. V lost 1 base to trimming and J lost 3 bases; unmatched junction nucleotides: 4. Germline lookup yields CDR1 LNHDA and CDR2 SQIVND (reference sequence). Full variable domain (remainder filled in from reference TRBV19 and TRBJ2-1): DGGITQSPKYLFRKEGQNVTLSCEQNLNHDAMYWYRQDPGQGLRLIYYSQIVNDFQKGDIAEGYSVSREKKESFPLTVTSAQKNPTAFYLCASSIGLADNYNEQFFGPGTRLTVL.